This TCR beta chain was captured in a study of molecular identifiers for immune sequencing clone quantification. This CDR3 spans 16 amino acids. The V end lost 0 bases, the J end lost 0 bases, and 7 bases lay between the germline ends. Germline values: CDR1 SGHRS, CDR2 YFSETQ. A CD8+CD4-CCR7+CD45RA+ phenotype served as the sorting definition for naive CD8 T cells. A single record per CDR3 protein comes from TCRdb applying MiXCR to the PCR reads. The profile covers about 500,000 distinct CDR3 sequences, with roughly 26% appearing a single time and around 0.8% taken by the ten largest. This TCR came from a human donor in good health. Some libraries in this study had Jurkat cell RNA spiked in. The specimen was naive CD8+ T cells from blood, with Jurkat cell RNA spiked in. Subset described: FACS-sorted CD8+CD4-CCR7+CD45RA+ naive T cells. This chain joins TRBV5-1 and TRBJ1-6; D uncertain. As DNA, the CDR3 is TGCGCCAGCAGCTTGGACGGAAGCTCCTATAATTCACCCCTCCACTTT. Its protein is CASSLDGSSYNSPLHF. The whole variable domain, remainder taken from reference TRBV5-1 and TRBJ1-6, is KAGVTQTPRYLIKTRGQQVTLSCSPISGHRSVSWYQQTPGQGLQFLFEYFSETQRNKGNFPGRFSGRQFSNSRSEMNVSTLELGDSALYLCASSLDGSSYNSPLHFGNGTRLTVT.